This T cell receptor (beta chain) was sequenced during a study of siplizumab effects on memory and regulatory T cells. Overall study: Mixed lymphocyte reactions came in pairs, receiving siplizumab at around 1 ug/mL or receiving no drug.

Clones were read by immunoSEQ multiplex PCR, and TCRdb kept only the in-frame ones, dropping some. This sample has 15,000 to 20,000 clones, with under 55% found just once. Whole-study findings and limits: Naive T cells looked more diverse than memory cells and looked like major alloresponse contributors.

On this clone: Its specificity is unknown.

Coculturing of the mixed lymphocyte reaction cells was performed at 37°C for under seven days. The germline V gene has CDR1 MNHNY and CDR2 SVGAGI (reference sequence). Trimming cost V 0 bases and J 7 bases; bases outside gene matches: 7. The CDR3 is 16 amino acids. Specimen: CFSE-low (dividing) CD4+ T cells sorted from an allogeneic mixed lymphocyte reaction. V and J are TRBV6-6 and TRBJ1-5; 9 positions agree with TRBD1. This receptor was identified in a human donor in good health; the cells came from an allogeneic mixed lymphocyte reaction. The CDR3 loop reads CASSYSRDRERQPQHF. The CDR3 DNA reads TGTGCCAGCAGTTACTCCCGGGACAGGGAGAGGCAGCCCCAGCATTTT.